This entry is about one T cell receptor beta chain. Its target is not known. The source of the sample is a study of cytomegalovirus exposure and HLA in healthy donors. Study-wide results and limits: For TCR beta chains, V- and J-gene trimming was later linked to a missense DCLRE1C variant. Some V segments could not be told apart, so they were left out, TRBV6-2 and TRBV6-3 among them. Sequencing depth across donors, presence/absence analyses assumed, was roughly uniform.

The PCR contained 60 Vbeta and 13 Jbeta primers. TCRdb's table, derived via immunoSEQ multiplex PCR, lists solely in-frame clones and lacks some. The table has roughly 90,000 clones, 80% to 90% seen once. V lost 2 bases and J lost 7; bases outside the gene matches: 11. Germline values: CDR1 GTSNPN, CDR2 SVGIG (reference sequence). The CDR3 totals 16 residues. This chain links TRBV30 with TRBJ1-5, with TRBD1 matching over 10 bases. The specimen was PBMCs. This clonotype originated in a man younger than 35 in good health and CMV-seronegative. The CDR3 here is CAWSLGTGASEQPQHF. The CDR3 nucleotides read TGTGCCTGGAGTTTAGGGACAGGGGCGTCAGAACAGCCCCAGCATTTT.